This T cell receptor (beta chain) was sequenced in a study of cytomegalovirus exposure and HLA in healthy donors. CDR1 is SGHRS, CDR2 YFSETQ, per germline. V lost 0 bases and J 0 bases, leaving 7 bases between the germline ends. There are 15 residues in the CDR3. Primers: 60 Vbeta forward and 13 Jbeta reverse. Repertoires were generated with immunoSEQ multiplex PCR, while TCRdb's copy carries only in-frame clones and drops some. The data contain approximately 110,000 clones, roughly 70% of them seen just once; the ten biggest clones take up 11%. This clone was detected once. V is TRBV5-1 and J is TRBJ1-3; no reliable D call. Material for sequencing was PBMCs. The origin of this receptor is a man between 40 and 49 years old in good health and CMV-seropositive. CDR3 sequence reads: CASSLDGDSGNTIYF. CDR3 nucleotide sequence: TGCGCCAGCAGCTTGGATGGAGACTCTGGAAACACCATATATTTT.